The present entry profiles one T cell receptor beta chain with its context. No antigen is known for it. The time point: week 3, after first cycle of checkpoint inhibitor. Prior systemic cancer therapy, immunosuppressant use and other active malignancies excluded patients. A fixed DNA input of about 350 ng was used per bulk PBMC sample. The method was immunoSEQ multiplex PCR; TCRdb's version includes in-frame clones alone and lacks a portion of them. The sample consists of about 6,900 clones, approximately 81% of them appearing once. The record originates from a study of blood T cell dynamics during melanoma immunotherapy. As for the study in general: Metastatic melanoma patients received first-line pembrolizumab or nivolumab plus ipilimumab. Points from the study as a whole: PBMC repertoires of eventual disease-control patients split at W3 into clonality or diversity gains.

CDR1 SGHNT and CDR2 YENEEA come from the germline V gene. This CDR3 is 13 amino acids long. The input for sequencing was blood, taken from a patient treated with checkpoint blockade. This sequence joins TRBV11-3 and TRBJ2-5; unclear D gene. The J call may not be correct, given that the DNA end is closer to TRBJ2-7. The clonotype originates from a human donor with melanoma. Written as DNA, the CDR3 is TGTGCCAGCAGCTTAGATTCAGTCTACGAGCAGTACTTC. As protein: CASSLDSVYEQYF.